This T cell receptor (beta chain) stems from a study of T cell responses to AZD1222 COVID-19 vaccine. Sequencing used immunoSEQ multiplex PCR; TCRdb keeps in-frame clones, though not all of them. The profile covers 150,000 or so clones, with about 93% appearing a single time and roughly 9% taken by the ten largest. This clone was picked up one time. The TCR comes from an adult in good health. The sequencing here drew on peripheral blood, taken on day 0 of AZD1222 vaccination.

The CDR3: CASSQPREDTEAFF. In nucleotides, the CDR3 is TGTGCCAGCAGCCAACCTAGGGAGGACACTGAAGCTTTCTTT. This chain uses TRBV4-2 with TRBJ1-1; D is unresolved. The CDR3 runs to 14 residues. The germline V gene encodes CDR1 LGHNA and CDR2 YNFKEQ. Trimming cost V 2 bases and J 3 bases, with 10 bases left between them.